The 26 T cell receptor beta chains below were found in one sample sequenced in a study of radiation and T cells in renal cell carcinoma (dated by TCRdb to the early 2020s). This specimen's time point label, interpreted: blood 4 weeks post-SBRT, at nephrectomy. The treatment or condition label on this specimen signifies: 15 Gy SBRT to primary tumor, nephrectomy 4 weeks later. Library generation was performed with the immunoSEQ multiplex PCR assay. As stored in TCRdb, this immuneACCESS dataset retains in-frame rearrangements with V and J assigned. A fraction of the clones does not appear; measured against another copy, unresolved V genes explain less than half of the discrepancy, and the remainder lacks a known reason. The sample table shows roughly 170,000 clones, and about 88% are seen once. The ten most abundant clones make up 11% of the sample. This sample comprised blood, obtained from a patient whose treatment included radiotherapy and nephrectomy. These TCRs come from a woman aged 50 to 60 with renal cell carcinoma.

Only one count was recorded for this clone. The chain combines TRBV10-3 with TRBJ1-2, with D unclear. Between the trimmed V and J ends, which lost 9 bases and 3 bases, there was a span of 14 bases. CDR3 length: 13 residues. Germline CDR1 ENHRY, CDR2 SYGVKD. CDR3 DNA sequence: TGTGCCATGTCGGCCGAGGAGGACTATGGCTACACCTTC. It codes for CAMSAEEDYGYTF.

This chain uses TRBV7-9 with TRBJ2-5; D is undetermined. The V gene lost 5 bases and the J gene lost 8 bases, with 18 bases spanning the gap. The germline V gene encodes CDR1 SEHNR and CDR2 FQNEAQ (reference sequence). The CDR3 contains 14 residues. The CDR3 sequence: CASSLLITAETQYF. DNA for the CDR3: TGTGCCAGCAGCCTTTTGATAACTGCGGAAACCCAGTACTTC.

The V call is TRBV7-9, the J call TRBJ1-1; D gene uncertain. Germline V gene data show CDR1 as SEHNR and CDR2 as FQNEAQ (reference sequence). The CDR3 extends over 13 amino acids. Trimming left V 4 bases short and J 5 bases short, with 11 bases between. The CDR3, as DNA: TGTGCCAGCAGCTCCTCGGACGCAACTGAAGCTTTCTTT. As protein: CASSSSDATEAFF. Full variable domain (missing parts from reference TRBV7-9 and TRBJ1-1): DTGVSQNPRHKITKRGQNVTFRCDPISEHNRLYWYRQTLGQGPEFLTYFQNEAQLEKSRLLSDRFSAERPKGSFSTLEIQRTEQGDSAMYLCASSSSDATEAFFGQGTRLTVV.

The genes are TRBV25-1 and TRBJ1-4; D is unclear. V was pared by 5 bases and J by 3 bases, with 13 bases between. This CDR3 spans 15 amino acids. Per germline, CDR1 MGHDK and CDR2 SYGVNS. The CDR3 nucleotides read TGTGCCAGCAGTCTGCGGACGGCCCCTAATGAAAAACTGTTTTTT. Amino acids: CASSLRTAPNEKLFF.

This sequence joins TRBV7-3 and TRBJ1-1; the match to TRBD1 covers 8 bases. V lost 5 bases and J lost 1; bases outside the gene matches: 0. The CDR3 sequence is 13 residues long. From germline, CDR1 is SGHTA and CDR2 FQGTGA. In DNA form, the CDR3 reads TGTGCCAGCAGCCAGGGGGCGAACACTGAAGCTTTCTTT. Protein product: CASSQGANTEAFF.

This chain joins TRBV6-6 and TRBJ1-1; D gene unclear. The CDR3 consists of 13 residues. Germline CDR1 MNHNY, CDR2 SVGAGI (reference sequence). Trimming left V 8 bases short and J 0 bases short, with 10 bases between. The CDR3 DNA reads TGTGCCAGCCTGCTTGGGGTGAACACTGAAGCTTTCTTT. Protein product: CASLLGVNTEAFF.

The rearrangement uses TRBV5-6 and TRBJ1-1; a possible D gene is TRBD1 (6 bases). Trimming pared 1 base from V and 5 bases from J, leaving 12 bases between. Germline assignment: CDR1 SGHDT and CDR2 YYEEEE. This CDR3 region has 14 residues. The CDR3 is CASSLLGGLTEAFF. The CDR3 DNA follows: TGTGCCAGCAGCTTGTTGGGGGGGCTTACTGAAGCTTTCTTT.

This chain links TRBV11-2 with TRBJ2-2; perhaps TRBD1 as D (5 bases). Germline CDR1 is SGHAT and CDR2 is FQNNGV. The ends were cut back, 5 bases at V and 6 bases at J, with 19 bases in the middle. The CDR3 has 16 amino acids. CDR3 protein: CASSLLGQGISGELFF. In nucleotides, the CDR3 is TGTGCCAGCAGCCTCTTGGGGCAGGGAATATCCGGGGAGCTGTTTTTT.

The chain has TRBV9 and TRBJ2-2; 7 bases fit TRBD1. The CDR3 loop spans 16 amino acids. The germline V gene has CDR1 SGDLS and CDR2 YYNGEE. V trimming: 4 bases; J trimming: 9 bases; junction bases outside the gene matches: 15. The DNA of the CDR3 is TGTGCCAGCAGCTTCTCCTCCGGGACAGTCGCCCGGGAGCTGTTTTTT. It encodes CASSFSSGTVARELFF.

The chain couples TRBV19 to TRBJ1-1; 7 positions agree with TRBD1. The CDR3 totals 15 residues. The germline gives CDR1 LNHDA, CDR2 SQIVND (reference sequence). V trimming: 6 bases; J trimming: 1 base; junction bases outside the gene matches: 8. This CDR3 reads CASSGTEAGNTEAFF. CDR3 nucleotide sequence: TGTGCCAGTAGCGGGACAGAGGCTGGGAACACTGAAGCTTTCTTT.

The rearrangement joins TRBV7-2 to TRBJ1-2; 8 bases are a match to TRBD1. The V gene's germline CDR1 is SGHTA and CDR2 FQGNSA. With 7 bases clipped from V and 3 bases from J, the junction kept 7 bases outside the gene matches. This CDR3 has 14 amino acids. In DNA form, the CDR3 reads TGTGCCAGCACCCAGGGGGCCCAACACTATGGCTACACCTTC. Translated, it gives CASTQGAQHYGYTF.

The rearrangement uses TRBV7-3 and TRBJ2-3, with TRBD2 matching over 7 bases. Germline V lookup: CDR1 SGHTA, CDR2 FQGTGA. This CDR3 is 15 amino acids long. With 5 bases clipped from V and 6 bases from J, the junction kept 11 bases outside the gene matches. Here the CDR3 reads CASSPPGGGPDTQYF. The CDR3 DNA reads TGTGCCAGCAGCCCCCCCGGCGGGGGACCCGATACGCAGTATTTT.

A word on this clone: Distinct nucleotide sequences in the sample also encode this CDR3. The chain uses TRBV29-1 and TRBJ1-2; tentative D call: TRBD1 (6 bases). V shed 1 base and J shed 2 bases, with 14 bases lying between them. Germline V gene sequence: CDR1 SQVTM, CDR2 ANQGSEA. The CDR3 totals 15 residues. The CDR3 DNA reads as TGCAGCGTTGAAGCGGGGGCAACTTCCAACTATGGCTACACCTTC. It yields the protein CSVEAGATSNYGYTF. Together with reference TRBV29-1 and TRBJ1-2, the CDR3 gives the full variable domain: SAVISQKPSRDICQRGTSLTIQCQVDSQVTMMFWYRQQPGQSLTLIATANQGSEATYESGFVIDKFPISRPNLTFSTLTVSNMSPEDSSIYLCSVEAGATSNYGYTFGSGTRLTVV.

The chain employs TRBV4-1 and TRBJ1-5; a weak D match, TRBD1 (6 bases). Between the trimmed V and J ends, which lost 1 base and 6 bases, there was a span of 19 bases. The CDR3 has 17 amino acids. Per germline, CDR1 MGHRA and CDR2 YSYEKL. The CDR3 region has the DNA TGCGCCAGCAGCCAAGGGGTGGGCAGGGGTTTGGGTCAGCCCCAGCATTTT. The encoded protein is CASSQGVGRGLGQPQHF.

V usage is TRBV6-1 and J usage is TRBJ2-4, with TRBD2 as a possible D gene (5 bases). V was cut by 10 bases and J by 5 bases, with 12 bases left in between. Germline CDR1 MNHNS, CDR2 SASEGT. CDR3 length: 12 residues. The CDR3 here is CATLERENIQYF. CDR3 sequence (DNA): TGTGCCACACTAGAAAGGGAAAACATTCAGTACTTC.

The chain links TRBV7-6 to TRBJ1-4; D is perhaps TRBD1 (6 bases). Germline CDR1 reads SGHVS; CDR2 reads FNYEAQ. The CDR3 extends over 15 amino acids. The germline V and J ends were trimmed by 2 bases and 2 bases, with 9 bases remaining between them. CDR3 in amino acids: CASSLTQGTNEKLFF. The CDR3 nucleotides are TGTGCCAGCAGCTTAACACAGGGTACTAATGAAAAACTGTTTTTT.

The rearrangement joins TRBV29-1 to TRBJ1-2; no definite D call. CDR1 is SQVTM and CDR2 is ANQGSEA in the germline V gene. This CDR3 has 12 amino acids. V lost 5 bases and J 7 bases, leaving 14 bases between the germline ends. The CDR3 reads CSVSGTRAGYTF. CDR3 in DNA: TGCAGCGTTTCGGGCACGCGGGCTGGCTACACCTTC.

The chain carries TRBV19 and TRBJ2-7; the D gene is possibly TRBD2 (6 bases). V was trimmed by 3 bases and J by 6 bases, leaving 18 bases between them. Looked up from germline, CDR1 is LNHDA and CDR2 is SQIVND (reference sequence). CDR3 length equals 15 residues. The CDR3 nucleotides are TGTGCCAGTAGTATGAAGAGGTCCGGGACTGGCGAGCAGTACTTC. As protein: CASSMKRSGTGEQYF.

This chain uses TRBV2 with TRBJ2-2; 7 bases agree with TRBD1. This CDR3 has 15 amino acids. V dropped 4 bases and J dropped 6; count of bases not matched to a gene: 8. Germline values: CDR1 SNHLY, CDR2 FYNNEI. The DNA of the CDR3 is TGTGCCAGCAGTGCCCAAGGGGGCGAGGCCGGGGAGCTGTTTTTT. Encoded protein: CASSAQGGEAGELFF.

The chain employs TRBV19 and TRBJ1-3; TRBD1 agrees at 7 bases. With V trimmed by 6 bases and J by 0 bases, 11 bases remained unmatched. The CDR3 has 17 amino acids. CDR1 LNHDA and CDR2 SQIVND come from the germline V gene (reference sequence). The CDR3 DNA sequence: TGTGCCAGTAGGACGCGAACCGGGACAGCCTCTGGAAACACCATATATTTT. It encodes CASRTRTGTASGNTIYF.

In this sample, this clone turned up once. This chain links TRBV30 with TRBJ1-2; D is ambiguous. Trimming took off 4 bases at V and 1 base at J, with 7 bases between the two ends. The CDR3 is 12 residues long. From germline, CDR1 is GTSNPN and CDR2 SVGIG (reference sequence). CDR3 nucleotide sequence: TGTGCCTGGATTGGCAGTAACTATGGCTACACCTTC. It encodes CAWIGSNYGYTF.

This chain connects TRBV5-1 to TRBJ1-5; 8 bases are shared with TRBD1. The ends lost 2 bases at V and 0 bases at J; junction bases unmatched: 1. This CDR3 is built from 15 residues. Germline V lookup: CDR1 SGHRS, CDR2 YFSETQ. The CDR3 DNA follows: TGCGCCAGCAGCTTAACAGGGGGTAGCAATCAGCCCCAGCATTTT. The encoded protein is CASSLTGGSNQPQHF.

This clone was detected only a few times. J is TRBJ1-3 and V is TRBV19; D ambiguous. The germline V gene has CDR1 LNHDA and CDR2 SQIVND (reference sequence). V was cut by 7 bases and J by 0 bases, with 10 bases left in between. This CDR3 is 14 amino acids long. The CDR3 region is CASKVTSSGNTIYF. The CDR3 nucleotides read TGTGCCAGTAAGGTAACCAGCTCTGGAAACACCATATATTTT.

The rearrangement links TRBV4-3 to TRBJ1-6; D unclear. Trimming shortened V by 0 bases and J by 8 bases, and 14 bases separated the two germline ends. CDR1 and CDR2 from the germline V gene are LGHNA and YSLEER. This CDR3 comprises 16 residues. This CDR3 is CASSQEMAVGYSPLHF. The CDR3 DNA follows: TGCGCCAGCAGCCAAGAAATGGCAGTCGGGTATTCACCCCTCCACTTT.

J is TRBJ2-5 and V is TRBV11-3, with 13 bases matching TRBD2. Trimming at V came to 5 bases and at J to 5 bases, leaving 5 bases not matched to a gene. This CDR3 is built from 15 residues. Germline CDR1 is SGHNT and CDR2 is YENEEA. The CDR3 protein is CASSPGLAGVETQYF. The CDR3 DNA follows: TGTGCCAGCAGCCCCGGACTAGCGGGGGTGGAGACCCAGTACTTC.

The chain combines TRBV5-1 with TRBJ1-2; perhaps TRBD1 as D (6 bases). The CDR3 is made up of 14 amino acids. The germline V gene has CDR1 SGHRS and CDR2 YFSETQ. V lost 0 bases to trimming and J lost 6 bases, with 12 bases between them. CDR3 in amino acids: CASSLDRAGDGYTF. The CDR3 nucleotides read TGCGCCAGCAGCTTGGACAGGGCGGGAGATGGCTACACCTTC.